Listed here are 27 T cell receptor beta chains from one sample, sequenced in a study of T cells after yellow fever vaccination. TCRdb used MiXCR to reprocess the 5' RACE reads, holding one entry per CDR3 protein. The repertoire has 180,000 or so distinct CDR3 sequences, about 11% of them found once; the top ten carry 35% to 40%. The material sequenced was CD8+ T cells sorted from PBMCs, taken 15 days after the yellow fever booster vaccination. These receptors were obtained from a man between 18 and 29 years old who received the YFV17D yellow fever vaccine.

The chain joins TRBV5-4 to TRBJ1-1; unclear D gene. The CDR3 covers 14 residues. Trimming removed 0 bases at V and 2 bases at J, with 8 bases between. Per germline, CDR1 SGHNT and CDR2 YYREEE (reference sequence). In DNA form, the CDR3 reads TGTGCCAGCAGCTTGGAACGAGGAAACACTGAAGCTTTCTTT. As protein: CASSLERGNTEAFF.

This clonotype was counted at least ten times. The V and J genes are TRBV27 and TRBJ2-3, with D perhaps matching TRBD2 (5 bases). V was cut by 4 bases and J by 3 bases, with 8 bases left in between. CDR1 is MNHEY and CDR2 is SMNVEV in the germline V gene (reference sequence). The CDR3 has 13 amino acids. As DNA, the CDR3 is TGTGCCAGCAGTTCGGGGTCTACAGATACGCAGTATTTT. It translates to CASSSGSTDTQYF.

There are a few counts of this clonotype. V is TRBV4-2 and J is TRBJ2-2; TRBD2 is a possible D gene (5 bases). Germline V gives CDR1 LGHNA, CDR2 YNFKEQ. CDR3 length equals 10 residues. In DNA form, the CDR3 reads TGTGGATCCGGGGACGGGGAGCTGTTTTTT. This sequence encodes CGSGDGELFF.

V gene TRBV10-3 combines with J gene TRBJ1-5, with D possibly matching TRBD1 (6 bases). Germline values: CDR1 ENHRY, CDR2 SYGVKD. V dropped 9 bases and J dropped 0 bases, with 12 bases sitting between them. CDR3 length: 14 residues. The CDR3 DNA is TGTGCCATAGGGACGGGGGCTAGCAATCAGCCCCAGCATTTT. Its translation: CAIGTGASNQPQHF.

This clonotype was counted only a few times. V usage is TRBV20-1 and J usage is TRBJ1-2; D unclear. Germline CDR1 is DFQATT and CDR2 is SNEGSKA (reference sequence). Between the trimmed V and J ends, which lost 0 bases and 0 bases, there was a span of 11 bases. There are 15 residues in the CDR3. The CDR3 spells CSARDHLQTNYGYTF. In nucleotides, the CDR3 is TGCAGTGCTAGAGATCATCTACAGACTAACTATGGCTACACCTTC.

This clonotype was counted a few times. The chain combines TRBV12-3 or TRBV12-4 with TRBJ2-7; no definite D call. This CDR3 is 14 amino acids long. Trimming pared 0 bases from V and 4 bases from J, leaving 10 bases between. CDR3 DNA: TGTGCCAGCAGTTTAGCCCCCCGTCGATACGAGCAGTACTTC. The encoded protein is CASSLAPRRYEQYF.

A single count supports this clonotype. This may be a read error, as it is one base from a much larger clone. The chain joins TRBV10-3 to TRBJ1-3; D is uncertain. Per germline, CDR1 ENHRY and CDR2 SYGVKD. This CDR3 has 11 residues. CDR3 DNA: TGTGCCATCCCCTCTGGAAACAGCATATATTTT. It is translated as CAIPSGNSIYF.

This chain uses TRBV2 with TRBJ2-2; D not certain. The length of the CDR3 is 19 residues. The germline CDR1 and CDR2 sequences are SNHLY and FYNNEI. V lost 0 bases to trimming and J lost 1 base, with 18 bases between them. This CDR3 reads CASSEASRQDVRNTGELFF. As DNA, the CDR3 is TGTGCCAGCAGTGAAGCGTCTCGTCAGGACGTAAGGAACACCGGGGAGCTGTTTTTT.

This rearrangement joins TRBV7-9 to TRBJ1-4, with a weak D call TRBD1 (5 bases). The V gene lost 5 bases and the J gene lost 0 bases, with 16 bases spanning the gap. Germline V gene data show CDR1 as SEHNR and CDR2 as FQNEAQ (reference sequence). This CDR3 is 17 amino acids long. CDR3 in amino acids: CASSPVEGRATNEKLFF. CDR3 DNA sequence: TGTGCCAGCAGCCCAGTGGAGGGGAGAGCAACTAATGAAAAACTGTTTTTT.

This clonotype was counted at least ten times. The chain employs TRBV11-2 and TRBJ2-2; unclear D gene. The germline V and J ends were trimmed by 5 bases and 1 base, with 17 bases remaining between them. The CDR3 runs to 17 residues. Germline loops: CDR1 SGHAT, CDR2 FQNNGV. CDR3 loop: CASSPTLVGWNTGELFF. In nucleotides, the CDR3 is TGTGCCAGCAGCCCCACCTTGGTCGGGTGGAACACCGGGGAGCTGTTTTTT.

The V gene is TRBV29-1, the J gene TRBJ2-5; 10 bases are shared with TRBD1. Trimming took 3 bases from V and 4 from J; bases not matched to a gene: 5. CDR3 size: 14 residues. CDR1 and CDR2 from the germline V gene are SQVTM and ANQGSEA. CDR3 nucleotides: TGCAGCGTTGAGGGACAGGGGTATTCAGAGACCCAGTACTTC. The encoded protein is CSVEGQGYSETQYF.

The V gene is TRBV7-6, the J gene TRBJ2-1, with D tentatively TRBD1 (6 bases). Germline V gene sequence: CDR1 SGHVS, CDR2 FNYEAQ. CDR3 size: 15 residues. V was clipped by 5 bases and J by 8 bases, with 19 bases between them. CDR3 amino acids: CASSPSGTNIYEQFF. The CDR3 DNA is TGTGCCAGCAGCCCCTCCGGGACAAACATCTATGAGCAGTTCTTC.

The CDR3 region has the DNA TGTGCCAGCTCACCCAGTGGGAGCTCCTACGAGCAGTACGTC. Residues: CASSPSGSSYEQYV. The J gene is TRBJ2-7, the V gene TRBV18; possibly TRBD2 for D (5 bases). From germline, CDR1 is KGHSH and CDR2 LQKENI. Trimming took 3 bases from V and 0 from J, leaving 9 bases between them. CDR3 length: 14 residues.

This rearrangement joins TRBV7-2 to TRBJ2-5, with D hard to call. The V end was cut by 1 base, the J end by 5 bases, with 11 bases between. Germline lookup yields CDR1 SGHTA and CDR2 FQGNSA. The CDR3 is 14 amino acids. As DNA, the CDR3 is TGTGCCAGCAGCTTAGGCAGGAGTCGGGAGACCCAGTACTTC. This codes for CASSLGRSRETQYF.

This chain's CDR3 is CASSPRDISGGLAKNIQYF. The CDR3 DNA follows: TGTGCCAGCAGTCCCCGGGACATTTCGGGGGGACTCGCCAAAAACATTCAGTACTTC. The chain links TRBV27 to TRBJ2-4; D is perhaps TRBD2 (7 bases). V lost 5 bases and J 1 base, leaving 24 bases between the germline ends. Per germline, CDR1 MNHEY and CDR2 SMNVEV (reference sequence). The CDR3 extends over 19 amino acids.

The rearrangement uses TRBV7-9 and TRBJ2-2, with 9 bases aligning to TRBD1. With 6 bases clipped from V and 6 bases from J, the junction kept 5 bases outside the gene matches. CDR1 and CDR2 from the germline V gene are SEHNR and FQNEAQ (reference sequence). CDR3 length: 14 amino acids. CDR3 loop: CASSLDRGPGELFF. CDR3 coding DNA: TGTGCCAGCAGTTTGGACAGGGGACCCGGGGAGCTGTTTTTT.

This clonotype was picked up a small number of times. As DNA, the CDR3 is TGTGCCAGCAGCCAAAGAGCGGGGGGTATTGAGCAGTTCTTC. Translated: CASSQRAGGIEQFF. V usage is TRBV3-1 and J usage is TRBJ2-1; 9 bases agree with TRBD2. The CDR3 runs to 14 residues. Germline CDR1 reads LGHDT; CDR2 reads YNNKEL (reference sequence). V trimming: 2 bases; J trimming: 9 bases; junction bases outside the gene matches: 5.

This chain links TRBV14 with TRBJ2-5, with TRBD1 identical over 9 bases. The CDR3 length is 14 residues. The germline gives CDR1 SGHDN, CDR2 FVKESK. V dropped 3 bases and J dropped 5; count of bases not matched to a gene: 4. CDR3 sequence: CASSQGQGWETQYF. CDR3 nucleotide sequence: TGTGCCAGCAGCCAGGGACAGGGCTGGGAGACCCAGTACTTC.

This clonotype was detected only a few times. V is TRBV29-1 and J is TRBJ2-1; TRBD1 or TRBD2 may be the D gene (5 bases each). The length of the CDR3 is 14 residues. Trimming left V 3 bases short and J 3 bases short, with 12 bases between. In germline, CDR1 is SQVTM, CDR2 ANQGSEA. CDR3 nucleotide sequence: TGCAGCGTTGAGGGGGATGTTGTCTACAATGAGCAGTTCTTC. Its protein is CSVEGDVVYNEQFF.

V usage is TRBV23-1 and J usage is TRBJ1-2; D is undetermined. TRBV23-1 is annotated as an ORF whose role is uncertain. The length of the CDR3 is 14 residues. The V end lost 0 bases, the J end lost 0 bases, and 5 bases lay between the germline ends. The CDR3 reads CASSQSAPNYGYTF. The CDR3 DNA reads TGCGCCAGCAGTCAATCTGCTCCTAACTATGGCTACACCTTC.

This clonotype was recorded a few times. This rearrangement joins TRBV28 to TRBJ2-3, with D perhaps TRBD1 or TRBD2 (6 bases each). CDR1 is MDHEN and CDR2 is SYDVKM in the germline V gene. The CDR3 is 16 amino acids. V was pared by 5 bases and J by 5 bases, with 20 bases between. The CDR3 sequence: CASSRGAGLLRDTQYF. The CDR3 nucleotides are TGTGCCAGCAGTAGGGGGGCAGGACTCCTTAGAGATACGCAGTATTTT.

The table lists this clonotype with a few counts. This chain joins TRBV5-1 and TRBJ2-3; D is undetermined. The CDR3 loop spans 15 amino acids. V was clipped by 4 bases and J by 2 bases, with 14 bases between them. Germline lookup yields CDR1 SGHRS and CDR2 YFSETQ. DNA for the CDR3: TGCGCCAGCAGCCCCGAATGGACCGCCACAGATACGCAGTATTTT. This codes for CASSPEWTATDTQYF.

The chain's CDR3 is CASSLGLSRGTEAFF. In DNA form, the CDR3 reads TGTGCCAGCAGCTTAGGTTTGTCGCGGGGCACTGAAGCTTTCTTT. The chain couples TRBV7-9 to TRBJ1-1; D unresolved. CDR1 and CDR2 (germline): SEHNR, FQNEAQ (reference sequence). The CDR3 runs 15 residues. V gave up 1 base and J gave up 4 bases, with 13 bases separating them.

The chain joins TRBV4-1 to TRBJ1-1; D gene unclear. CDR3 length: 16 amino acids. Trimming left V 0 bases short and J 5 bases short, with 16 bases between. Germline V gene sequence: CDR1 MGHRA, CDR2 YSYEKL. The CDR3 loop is CASSQEAPSPGTEAFF. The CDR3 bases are TGCGCCAGCAGCCAAGAGGCCCCTTCCCCGGGGACTGAAGCTTTCTTT.

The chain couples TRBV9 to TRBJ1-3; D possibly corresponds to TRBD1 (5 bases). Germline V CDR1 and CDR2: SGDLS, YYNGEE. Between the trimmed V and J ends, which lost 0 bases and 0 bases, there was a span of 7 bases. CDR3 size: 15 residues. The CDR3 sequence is CASSVEGNSGNTIYF. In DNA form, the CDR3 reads TGTGCCAGCAGCGTAGAGGGGAACTCTGGAAACACCATATATTTT.

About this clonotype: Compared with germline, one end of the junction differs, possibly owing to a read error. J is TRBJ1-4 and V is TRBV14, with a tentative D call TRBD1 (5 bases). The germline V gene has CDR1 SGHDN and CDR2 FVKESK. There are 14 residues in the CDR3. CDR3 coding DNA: TGTGCCAGCAGCCAATGGGGGTCTAAGGAAAAACTGTTTTTT. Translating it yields CASSQWGSKEKLFF.

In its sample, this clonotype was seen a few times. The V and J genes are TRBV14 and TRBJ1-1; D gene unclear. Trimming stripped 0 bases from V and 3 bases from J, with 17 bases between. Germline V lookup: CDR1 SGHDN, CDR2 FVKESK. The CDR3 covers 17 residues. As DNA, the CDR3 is TGTGCCAGCAGCCAAGAGGTTTTAGGTTTCGGTCACACTGAAGCTTTCTTT. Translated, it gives CASSQEVLGFGHTEAFF.